This T cell receptor (beta chain) appears in the sequencing data of a study of T cells in Graves' hyperthyroidism and ophthalmopathy. RNA transcripts provided the source from which TCR beta CDR3 regions were amplified. TCR CDR3 regions were first amplified by RT-PCR with HTBI primers. TCRdb independently ran MiXCR on the multiplex PCR reads; one entry per CDR3 protein. Among approximately 690,000 distinct CDR3 sequences listed, 13% to 15% were seen once. Sequenced input: blood. The sequence was collected from a woman aged 45-65 years with Graves' ophthalmopathy.

The CDR3 DNA reads TGTGCCAGCAGCCAAGCACAGGGCTCTGGAAACACCATATATTTT. Its translation is CASSQAQGSGNTIYF. V and J are TRBV3-1 and TRBJ1-3; D might be TRBD1 (6 bases). The V gene lost 1 base and the J gene lost 0 bases, with 7 bases spanning the gap. The V gene's germline CDR1 is LGHDT and CDR2 YNNKEL (reference sequence). The CDR3 runs 15 residues.